These T cell receptor beta chains were read from a single sample in a study of beta chain features in type 1 diabetes. Some clones are missing from TCRdb's copy, which holds only in-frame ones; the method was immunoSEQ multiplex PCR. The sample contains about 240,000 clones, around a quarter of which appear only once. Sequenced input: central memory CD4+ T cells from blood. The receptors were gathered from a man under 40 in good health. CDR3s include the opening cysteine and the closing phenylalanine or tryptophan. The D gene is left open where the match is weak. Expanded clones get a size class; other rows say once, few or many, or leave the size out.

>TRBV9|TRBJ2-2|many|NA
CASSRSSRATGELFF
TGTGCCAGCAGTCGCTCATCCAGGGCCACCGGGGAGCTGTTTTTT
>TRBV10-3|TRBJ2-1|few|NA
CAVESGTGRNEQFF
TGTGCCGTCGAATCCGGGACTGGCCGGAATGAGCAGTTCTTC
>TRBV11-3|TRBJ2-1|few|NA
CASSPRGIGNNEQFF
TGTGCCAGCAGCCCCAGGGGAATTGGTAACAATGAGCAGTTCTTC
>TRBV11-2|TRBJ2-4|NA|TRBD2
CASSFNWGGSAAKNIQYF
TGTGCCAGCAGCTTCAATTGGGGCGGGAGTGCGGCCAAAAACATTCAGTACTTC
>TRBV28|TRBJ2-6|few|NA
CASSSPGAGANVLTF
TGTGCCAGCAGTTCCCCGGGAGCCGGGGCCAACGTCCTGACTTTC
>TRBV7-2|TRBJ2-7|NA|NA
CASSLLGGEQYF
TGTGCCAGCAGCTTATTAGGGGGCGAGCAGTACTTC
>TRBV23-1|TRBJ2-5|many|NA
CASSPVYQETQYF
TGCGCCAGCAGTCCTGTGTACCAAGAGACCCAGTACTTC
>TRBV10-3|TRBJ2-5|NA|TRBD2
CAISREGRETQYF
TGTGCCATCAGCAGGGAGGGCCGGGAGACCCAGTACTTC
>TRBV29-1|TRBJ1-2|few|NA
CSVEDRSYYGYTF
TGCAGCGTTGAAGATCGGTCCTACTATGGCTACACCTTC
>TRBV5-6|TRBJ2-3|few|TRBD2
CASSLVSASGGAWPDTQYF
TGTGCCAGCAGCTTGGTCAGCGCTAGCGGGGGGGCCTGGCCAGATACGCAGTATTTT